These T cell receptor beta chains were read from a single sample in a study of neurological immune-mediated disorders. A single record per CDR3 protein comes from TCRdb applying MiXCR to the 5' RACE reads. The repertoire holds about 66,000 distinct CDR3 sequences, with 4.5% to 5.5% as singletons. Sequencing was done on a sample of PBMCs. The receptors shown here come from a man aged 25-45 years with multiple sclerosis. The CDR3 runs from the conserved cysteine through the conserved F or W. Each record gives: clone size, J gene, D gene, V gene, CDR3 protein, CDR3 DNA. A D gene is named only where the DNA matches it firmly. The size field is filled for only some rows; it gives once, few, many or a size class.

>many|TRBJ2-7|.|TRBV21-1
CASSPGQGLSYEQYF
TGTGCCAGCAGCCCGGGACAGGGGTTATCCTACGAGCAGTACTTC
>few|TRBJ1-5|TRBD1|TRBV6-5
CASSKQGRDQPQHF
TGTGCCAGCAGTAAACAGGGGAGAGACCAGCCCCAGCATTTT
>few|TRBJ1-1|TRBD1|TRBV4-2
CASSQDRTGANTEAFF
TGTGCCAGCAGCCAAGATAGGACAGGGGCCAACACTGAAGCTTTCTTT
>.|TRBJ2-7|.|TRBV6-5
CASSYSGKTYEQYF
TGTGCCAGCAGTTACTCGGGGAAAACCTACGAGCAGTACTTC
>many|TRBJ2-2|TRBD2|TRBV20-1
CSARTRGANTGELFF
TGCAGTGCTAGAACGCGGGGGGCAAACACCGGGGAGCTGTTTTTT
>few|TRBJ2-1|TRBD1|TRBV18
CASSHRDRGYNEQFF
TGTGCCAGCTCCCATCGAGACAGGGGATACAATGAGCAGTTCTTC
>many|TRBJ2-7|.|TRBV5-1
CASSLVRQGYEQYF
TGCGCCAGCAGCTTGGTTCGGCAGGGCTACGAGCAGTACTTC
>.|TRBJ2-7|TRBD1|TRBV27
CASSINTAGGSYEQYF
TGTGCCAGCAGTATCAATACGGCAGGGGGTTCCTACGAGCAGTACTTC
>many|TRBJ2-1|.|TRBV9
CASSVGDWPNNEQFF
TGTGCCAGCAGCGTAGGGGACTGGCCAAACAATGAGCAGTTCTTC
>few|TRBJ1-3|.|TRBV6-1
CASSDNRPFSGNTIYF
TGTGCCAGCAGTGACAACCGGCCGTTCTCTGGAAACACCATATATTTT
>many|TRBJ2-2|TRBD1|TRBV29-1
CSVENRDRGLGGELFF
TGCAGCGTTGAAAACCGGGACAGGGGGCTTGGCGGGGAGCTGTTTTTT
>many|TRBJ1-5|.|TRBV4-1
CASSQDLSVNQPQHF
TGCGCCAGCAGCCAAGATCTAAGTGTAAATCAGCCCCAGCATTTT
>many|TRBJ1-2|.|TRBV19
CASSMAWTANYGYTF
TGTGCCAGTAGTATGGCCTGGACAGCTAACTATGGCTACACCTTC
>many|TRBJ1-1|.|TRBV19
CASTNPENTEAFF
TGTGCCAGTACAAACCCGGAGAACACTGAAGCTTTCTTT
>.|TRBJ2-1|TRBD1|TRBV20-1
CSAQHGTGGANEQFF
TGCAGTGCTCAGCACGGGACAGGGGGAGCCAATGAGCAGTTCTTC
>few|TRBJ2-1|TRBD1|TRBV5-1
CASSRGTGAYNEQFF
TGCGCCAGCAGCCGGGGGACAGGGGCCTACAATGAGCAGTTCTTC
>few|TRBJ1-4|.|TRBV9
CASSGRSGTNEKLFF
TGTGCCAGCAGCGGACGGTCTGGAACTAATGAAAAACTGTTTTTT
>many|TRBJ2-1|.|TRBV7-9
CASSLGRPTGNEQFF
TGTGCCAGCAGCTTAGGCCGCCCTACAGGCAATGAGCAGTTCTTC
>many|TRBJ2-3|.|TRBV12-3/TRBV12-4
CASSLHSNTQYF
TGTGCCAGCAGTTTACACTCTAATACGCAGTATTTT
>many|TRBJ2-1|TRBD2|TRBV7-2
CASSLALWRGGSNEQFF
TGTGCCAGCAGCTTAGCGCTTTGGCGGGGGGGCTCCAATGAGCAGTTCTTC
>.|TRBJ2-7|TRBD1|TRBV20-1
CSARTGAIYEQYF
TGCAGTGCTAGAACAGGGGCGATTTACGAGCAGTACTTC
>many|TRBJ2-1|.|TRBV10-2
CASSEGRNEQFF
TGCGCCAGCAGTGAGGGGCGGAATGAGCAGTTCTTC
>many|TRBJ1-1|.|TRBV3-1
CASSQAFAEAFF
TGTGCCAGCAGCCAGGCATTCGCTGAAGCTTTCTTT
>many|TRBJ2-3|TRBD2|TRBV5-6
CASSDTASGGLTDTQYF
TGTGCCAGCAGCGACACGGCTAGCGGGGGGCTAACAGATACGCAGTATTTT
>many|TRBJ2-7|TRBD2|TRBV5-1
CASSPGPLGLASYEQYF
TGCGCCAGCAGCCCGGGGCCACTAGGACTAGCATCCTACGAGCAGTACTTC
>many|TRBJ1-3|.|TRBV20-1
CSARAFEGGRNTIYF
TGCAGTGCTAGGGCCTTCGAAGGGGGGCGTAACACCATATATTTT